The next 10 T cell receptor beta chains were all read from a single sample in a study of post-analysis software for immune sequencing data. Their antigens remain unidentified. Whole-study findings and limits: Among 5 or 6 TRBV segments more frequent in patients than controls were TRBV5-6, TRBV5-1 and TRBV20-1.

Unique molecular identifiers were built into the TCR beta cDNA libraries. TCRdb called the PCR reads again in MiXCR, with one record for every CDR3 protein. The sample includes about 770,000 distinct CDR3 sequences, 35% to 55% of them seen just once. The sequencing input was blood. The receptor source for this set is a girl between 5 and 17 years old with multiple sclerosis.

In its sample, this clonotype was seen a few times. This chain joins TRBV20-1 and TRBJ2-1, with 7 bases aligning to TRBD2. The V segment lost 1 base and the J segment 7 bases; nucleotides outside the gene matches: 4. Germline values: CDR1 DFQATT, CDR2 SNEGSKA (reference sequence). The CDR3 runs 13 residues. This CDR3 reads CSARAGGWNEQFF. Written as DNA, the CDR3 is TGCAGTGCTAGAGCGGGAGGATGGAATGAGCAGTTCTTC.

The chain employs TRBV4-3 and TRBJ1-1, with D possibly matching TRBD1 (6 bases). Trimming took off 0 bases at V and 5 bases at J, with 13 bases between the two ends. CDR3 size: 15 residues. Germline-derived CDR1 and CDR2 are LGHNA and YSLEER. The CDR3 DNA is TGCGCCAGCAGCCAAGATTGGAGGGGGGCTACTGAAGCTTTCTTT. Its translation is CASSQDWRGATEAFF.

This chain uses TRBV21-1 with TRBJ2-7; TRBD2 is the table's D call and was not checked against the DNA. The J call may be mistaken, given a closer DNA end match to TRBJ2-5. TRBV21-1 is tagged as a pseudogene. The CDR3 is 17 residues long. CDR3 DNA: TGTGCCAGCCGTCTTCGAGCGGGAGGGGGGCCCCAAGAGACCCAGTACTTC. As protein: CASRLRAGGGPQETQYF.

This clonotype came up once. The rearrangement links TRBV20-1 to TRBJ2-1; TRBD2 matches at 9 bases. The J call may be faulty, since TRBJ2-7 better matches the DNA end. The CDR3 is 15 amino acids. The germline V gene has CDR1 DFQATT and CDR2 SNEGSKA (reference sequence). CDR3 sequence: CSARDAGGGYNEQYF. CDR3 in DNA: TGCAGTGCTAGAGATGCGGGAGGGGGGTACAATGAGCAGTACTTC.

This clonotype was recorded once. This chain joins TRBV4-1 and TRBJ2-2; a weak D match, TRBD2 (6 bases). Germline-derived CDR1 and CDR2 are MGHRA and YSYEKL. Deletions cut 1 base from V and 6 bases from J, with 9 bases between. The CDR3 loop spans 14 amino acids. The CDR3 protein is CASSQGEAAGELFF. The CDR3 DNA reads TGCGCCAGCAGCCAAGGGGAGGCGGCCGGGGAGCTGTTTTTT.

This clonotype was seen a handful of times. The V gene is TRBV12-3 or TRBV12-4, the J gene TRBJ2-1, with a possible D match to TRBD2 (5 bases). The germline V and J ends were trimmed by 5 bases and 2 bases, with 10 bases remaining between them. The CDR3 has 14 amino acids. DNA for the CDR3: TGTGCCAGCAGTCTCGGGATAACCTACAATGAGCAGTTCTTC. It encodes CASSLGITYNEQFF.

This clonotype was seen a handful of times. The chain has TRBV11-3 and TRBJ2-4; no clear D. Gene TRBJ2-5 matches the end of the DNA better, so the J call may be wrong. The germline gives CDR1 SGHNT, CDR2 YENEEA. CDR3 length equals 14 residues. The CDR3 DNA reads TGTGCCAGCAGCTTATACCCAGGAGAAGAGACCCAGTACTTC. Translating it yields CASSLYPGEETQYF.

The V and J genes are TRBV27 and TRBJ2-3, with D perhaps TRBD2 (5 bases). CDR1 is MNHEY, CDR2 SMNVEV, per germline (reference sequence). The V and J ends lost 1 base and 6 bases respectively, with 17 bases between them. The CDR3 totals 16 residues. The CDR3 DNA follows: TGTGCCAGCAGTTTATTAGGCGGGCAGGAGTCCGATACGCAGTATTTT. Encoded protein: CASSLLGGQESDTQYF.

The CDR3 loop is CASGAGIYNEQFF. CDR3 nucleotide sequence: TGTGCCAGCGGGGCAGGGATCTACAATGAGCAGTTCTTC. The chain has TRBV6-1 and TRBJ2-1; tentative D call: TRBD1 (5 bases). The V end was cut by 8 bases, the J end by 3 bases, with 11 bases between. This CDR3 region has 13 residues. Germline V gives CDR1 MNHNS, CDR2 SASEGT.

This clonotype was counted many times. This sequence joins TRBV7-9 and TRBJ2-5; D is ambiguous. V lost 5 bases and J lost 5, with 21 bases in between. Per the germline V gene, CDR1 is SEHNR and CDR2 is FQNEAQ (reference sequence). CDR3 size: 16 residues. CDR3 nucleotide sequence: TGTGCCAGCAGCCCCGAAACGCACGTTGTGTACGAGACCCAGTACTTC. It is translated as CASSPETHVVYETQYF.